Sequencing of this T cell receptor (beta chain) was carried out in a study of control samples from healthy donors and cancer patients. This clone showed up just a few times. The assay was immunoSEQ multiplex PCR, and TCRdb's table has in-frame clones only and misses some. The sample gives about 130,000 clones, around nine tenths of which show up once; about 3.4% is in the top ten. The V gene's germline CDR1 is SEHNR and CDR2 FQNEAQ (reference sequence). The ends were cut back, 4 bases at V and 3 bases at J, with 12 bases in the middle. The CDR3 length is 14 residues. The sample taken for sequencing was blood. This receptor was identified in a man in his fifties in good health. The chain uses TRBV7-9 and TRBJ2-5, with D possibly TRBD2 on 6 matching bases. The CDR3 nucleotides are TGTGCCAGCAGCTGGGCGGGGTTTAAAGAGACCCAGTACTTC. Translating it yields CASSWAGFKETQYF.